These 29 T cell receptor beta chains were all obtained from the same sample, sequenced in a study of CD8 T cells in Susac syndrome. Reverse transcription used roughly 0.45 to 1 ug RNA and random hexamers. TCRdb used MiXCR to reprocess the immunoSEQ multiplex PCR reads, holding one entry per CDR3 protein. The sample shows under 95,000 distinct CDR3 sequences, about 95% of them seen only once. Sample: CD4+ T cells from PBMCs. The receptors were gathered from a human donor with Susac syndrome.

V usage is TRBV5-4 and J usage is TRBJ2-2; perhaps TRBD2 as D (6 bases). The V end lost 4 bases, the J end lost 10 bases, and 23 bases lay between the germline ends. This CDR3 has 16 residues. Germline CDR1 reads SGHNT; CDR2 reads YYREEE (reference sequence). The CDR3 DNA sequence: TGTGCCAGCAGCGTGAACCGGGGGTCGAACACCAAGGAGCTGTTTTTT. Amino acid sequence: CASSVNRGSNTKELFF.

The chain employs TRBV28 and TRBJ2-5; D remains ambiguous. From germline, CDR1 is MDHEN and CDR2 SYDVKM. The V end lost 4 bases, the J end lost 5 bases, and 8 bases lay between the germline ends. This CDR3 region has 12 residues. Here the CDR3 DNA reads TGTGCCAGCAGTTATCTCAGGGAGACCCAGTACTTC. Translated: CASSYLRETQYF.

This clonotype has just one count. V is TRBV7-7 and J is TRBJ2-1, with TRBD1 matching 7 bases. This CDR3 is built from 14 residues. From germline, CDR1 is SSHAT and CDR2 FNYEAQ (reference sequence). With 1 base clipped from V and 10 bases from J, the junction kept 7 bases outside the gene matches. This CDR3 reads CASSLGQPGGEQFF. CDR3 DNA: TGTGCCAGCAGCTTAGGACAACCAGGGGGAGAGCAGTTCTTC.

The rearrangement links TRBV20-1 to TRBJ2-5, with D unclear. CDR3 length equals 15 residues. The V gene's germline CDR1 is DFQATT and CDR2 SNEGSKA (reference sequence). Trimming stripped 5 bases from V and 0 bases from J, with 16 bases between. The CDR3 loop is CSAPATGSYQETQYF. The CDR3, as DNA: TGCAGTGCTCCCGCCACCGGCTCGTACCAAGAGACCCAGTACTTC.

The CDR3 reads CASGSPRGLYNEQFF. The CDR3 region has the DNA TGTGCTAGTGGTTCCCCACGCGGCCTATACAATGAGCAGTTCTTC. The V and J genes are TRBV12-5 and TRBJ2-1; D not resolved. This CDR3 has 15 residues. Germline V gene lookup returns CDR1 LGHNT and CDR2 FRNRAP. The germline V and J ends were trimmed by 4 bases and 4 bases, with 14 bases remaining between them.

In this sample, this clonotype turned up once. CDR3 amino acids: CASSQGTAIGSPLHF. CDR3 DNA sequence: TGCGCCAGCAGCCAAGGGACCGCTATTGGTTCACCCCTCCACTTT. V usage is TRBV4-1 and J usage is TRBJ1-6; the D is unclear. This CDR3 has 15 amino acids. V lost 1 base, J lost 9 bases, and 13 bases lay in between. Germline V gives CDR1 MGHRA, CDR2 YSYEKL.

The genes are TRBV3-1 and TRBJ1-6; the D gene is possibly TRBD1 (5 bases). The V and J ends lost 3 bases and 5 bases respectively, with 11 bases between them. Germline CDR1 LGHDT, CDR2 YNNKEL (reference sequence). The CDR3 loop spans 15 amino acids. Here the CDR3 DNA reads TGTGCCAGCAGCCATCCTCAGGGCCATAATTCACCCCTCCACTTT. Protein: CASSHPQGHNSPLHF.

This chain connects TRBV3-1 to TRBJ2-1; D remains ambiguous. Trimming stripped 3 bases from V and 4 bases from J, with 13 bases between. CDR3 length: 15 amino acids. In germline, CDR1 is LGHDT, CDR2 YNNKEL (reference sequence). The DNA for the CDR3 is TGTGCCAGCAGCCACGCCGCCAGACAATACAATGAGCAGTTCTTC. Its translation: CASSHAARQYNEQFF.

The V and J genes are TRBV28 and TRBJ2-7; 10 nucleotides agree with TRBD2. V was pared by 3 bases and J by 7 bases, with 12 bases of the junction left unmatched. From germline, CDR1 is MDHEN and CDR2 SYDVKM. This CDR3 contains 16 residues. Here the CDR3 reads CASSFVSAGGRGEQYF. As DNA, the CDR3 is TGTGCCAGCAGTTTTGTGTCAGCGGGGGGGCGTGGAGAGCAGTACTTC.

This chain connects TRBV11-2 to TRBJ2-7; D might be TRBD2 (5 bases). From germline, CDR1 is SGHAT and CDR2 FQNNGV. The CDR3 sequence is 16 residues long. Trimming left V 1 base short and J 7 bases short, with 20 bases between. In nucleotides, the CDR3 is TGTGCCAGCAGCTTAGGAACTTTCCCTCCGTCGGGGGAGCAGTACTTC. As protein: CASSLGTFPPSGEQYF.

The chain joins TRBV6-5 to TRBJ2-5; 9 bases are shared with TRBD2. After removal of 0 bases from V and 7 bases from J, the junction contained 12 bases not matched to a gene. The V gene's germline CDR1 is MNHEY and CDR2 SVGAGI. This CDR3 has 17 residues. For the CDR3, the DNA is TGTGCCAGCAGTTACTCGGCTAGCGGGGTCAACGGGGGGACCCAGTACTTC. This sequence encodes CASSYSASGVNGGTQYF.

This chain links TRBV9 with TRBJ2-6; possible D gene TRBD1, 6 bases. The CDR3 is made up of 15 amino acids. Trimming removed 5 bases from V and 0 bases from J, with 9 bases in between. Germline CDR1 is SGDLS and CDR2 is YYNGEE. This chain's CDR3 is CASRYRASGANVLTF. DNA of the CDR3: TGTGCCAGCAGGTACAGGGCCTCTGGGGCCAACGTCCTGACTTTC.

V gene TRBV27 combines with J gene TRBJ1-2; D gene unclear. Trimming left V 3 bases short and J 4 bases short, with 9 bases between. Per the germline V gene, CDR1 is MNHEY and CDR2 is SMNVEV (reference sequence). The CDR3 spans 13 residues. In DNA, the CDR3 is TGTGCCAGCAGTTTCGCAGGTAGCTATGGCTACACCTTC. As protein: CASSFAGSYGYTF.

V gene TRBV5-1 combines with J gene TRBJ2-7, with TRBD2 matching 10 bases. There are 14 residues in the CDR3. The V gene's germline CDR1 is SGHRS and CDR2 YFSETQ. The trim removed 3 bases at V and 3 bases at J, leaving 3 bases unmatched. CDR3 sequence (DNA): TGCGCCAGCAGCTCCGGGACTAGCGTCTACGAGCAGTACTTC. This encodes CASSSGTSVYEQYF. Together with reference TRBV5-1 and TRBJ2-7, the CDR3 gives the full variable domain: KAGVTQTPRYLIKTRGQQVTLSCSPISGHRSVSWYQQTPGQGLQFLFEYFSETQRNKGNFPGRFSGRQFSNSRSEMNVSTLELGDSALYLCASSSGTSVYEQYFGPGTRLTVT.

The CDR3 here is CASRPSGGAAKETQYF. The CDR3 nucleotides are TGTGCCAGCAGACCTAGCGGGGGGGCTGCGAAAGAGACCCAGTACTTC. J is TRBJ2-5 and V is TRBV6-6; TRBD2 agrees at 12 bases. Per the germline V gene, CDR1 is MNHNY and CDR2 is SVGAGI (reference sequence). This CDR3 is 16 amino acids long. With 6 bases clipped from V and 3 bases from J, the junction kept 8 bases outside the gene matches.

The chain combines TRBV4-1 with TRBJ1-6; TRBD1 matches at 8 bases. The CDR3 has 14 amino acids. Germline CDR1 reads MGHRA; CDR2 reads YSYEKL. Unmatched junction bases numbered 4, after V lost 4 bases and J lost 8 bases. CDR3 coding DNA: TGCGCCAGCAGCCCGGGACAGGATTATTCACCCCTCCACTTT. Its translation: CASSPGQDYSPLHF.

This clonotype was seen more than once but under ten times. The V call is TRBV7-7, the J call TRBJ2-3; 8 bases match TRBD1. V lost 5 bases and J lost 3; bases outside the gene matches: 4. The CDR3 has 14 residues. The V gene's germline CDR1 is SSHAT and CDR2 FNYEAQ (reference sequence). CDR3: CASSLGQGTDTQYF. For the CDR3, the DNA is TGTGCCAGCAGCCTAGGACAGGGAACAGATACGCAGTATTTT.

In its sample, this clonotype was seen once. The J gene is TRBJ2-7, the V gene TRBV21-1; TRBD1 is the table's D call and was not checked against the DNA. TRBV21-1 is designated a pseudogene. This CDR3 is 13 amino acids long. CDR3: CASSKGRVYEQYF. DNA of the CDR3: TGTGCCAGCAGCAAGGGCAGGGTATACGAGCAGTACTTC.

The chain combines TRBV12-3 or TRBV12-4 with TRBJ1-2; no clear D gene. Trimming removed 6 bases from V and 0 bases from J, with 8 bases in between. The CDR3 totals 13 residues. The CDR3, as DNA: TGTGCCAGCAGCCCAGAGACTAACTATGGCTACACCTTC. It yields the protein CASSPETNYGYTF.

As DNA, the CDR3 is TGTGCCAGCTCACCGGGGGGAGGACAGCCCCAGCATTTT. Amino acids: CASSPGGGQPQHF. The V gene is TRBV18, the J gene TRBJ1-5; maybe TRBD1 (5 bases). V was cut by 3 bases and J by 7 bases, with 10 bases left in between. The CDR3 covers 13 residues. The V gene's germline CDR1 is KGHSH and CDR2 LQKENI.

This clonotype was counted once. The chain carries TRBV14 and TRBJ2-3, with D possibly TRBD2 on 5 matching bases. Trimming shortened V by 1 base and J by 3 bases, and 8 bases separated the two germline ends. This CDR3 region has 14 residues. Looked up from germline, CDR1 is SGHDN and CDR2 is FVKESK. The CDR3 DNA sequence: TGTGCCAGCAGCCAAGTGATAGCGACAGATACGCAGTATTTT. Translation gives CASSQVIATDTQYF.

The V call is TRBV19, the J call TRBJ2-5; 8 bases line up with TRBD2. Germline CDR1 is LNHDA and CDR2 is SQIVND (reference sequence). The CDR3 totals 13 residues. Losses at the gene ends were 5 bases for V and 6 bases for J; bases not matched to a gene: 5. The CDR3 sequence is CASSLSGGQTQYF. CDR3 in DNA: TGTGCCAGTAGTTTGAGCGGGGGCCAGACCCAGTACTTC.

V gene TRBV5-1 combines with J gene TRBJ1-2; weak D call: TRBD1 (5 bases). CDR1 is SGHRS and CDR2 is YFSETQ in the germline V gene. Trimming removed 0 bases from V and 8 bases from J, with 11 bases in between. The CDR3 is made up of 13 amino acids. This CDR3 is CASSLDGGVGYTF. The DNA for the CDR3 is TGCGCCAGCAGCTTGGACGGAGGGGTCGGCTACACCTTC. The whole variable domain, filled in from reference TRBV5-1 and TRBJ1-2, reads KAGVTQTPRYLIKTRGQQVTLSCSPISGHRSVSWYQQTPGQGLQFLFEYFSETQRNKGNFPGRFSGRQFSNSRSEMNVSTLELGDSALYLCASSLDGGVGYTFGSGTRLTVV.

Details on this clonotype: Mismatch with germline at one junction end may stem from a read error. The chain couples TRBV6-2 or TRBV6-3 to TRBJ2-1; 7 bases align to TRBD1. This CDR3 region has 12 residues. Germline V gene lookup returns CDR1 MNHEY and CDR2 SVGEGT. The CDR3 DNA sequence: TGTGCCAGCAAGGGGGCTTACATTGAGCAGTTCTTC. Protein product: CASKGAYIEQFF.

This chain joins TRBV3-1 and TRBJ2-1, with 7 bases fitting TRBD1. Per germline, CDR1 LGHDT and CDR2 YNNKEL (reference sequence). The V segment lost 2 bases and the J segment 14 bases; nucleotides outside the gene matches: 6. The CDR3 is 12 residues long. The CDR3 DNA is TGTGCCAGCAGCCAACGGACAGGCTTTGAGTTCTTC. Residues: CASSQRTGFEFF.

The chain employs TRBV12-3 or TRBV12-4 and TRBJ1-2; D perhaps matches TRBD1 (5 bases). V was trimmed by 3 bases and J by 8 bases, leaving 13 bases between them. This CDR3 is 13 amino acids long. The CDR3 reads CASSFEGREGYTF. Written as DNA, the CDR3 is TGTGCCAGCAGTTTCGAGGGGAGAGAAGGCTACACCTTC.

The gene calls are TRBV12-3 or TRBV12-4 and TRBJ2-7; no clear D. The CDR3 runs 11 residues. The V end lost 6 bases, the J end lost 1 base, and 4 bases lay between the germline ends. The CDR3, as DNA: TGTGCCAGCAGCGGTTCCTACGAGCAGTACTTC. It codes for CASSGSYEQYF.

The gene calls are TRBV29-1 and TRBJ1-4; weak D call: TRBD1 (6 bases). Looked up from germline, CDR1 is SQVTM and CDR2 is ANQGSEA. The CDR3 runs to 12 residues. The V end lost 6 bases, the J end lost 7 bases, and 12 bases lay between the germline ends. CDR3 amino acids: CSVLGAGEKLFF. The CDR3 region has the DNA TGCAGCGTCTTGGGGGCCGGTGAAAAACTGTTTTTT.

V usage is TRBV12-3 or TRBV12-4 and J usage is TRBJ2-7; D is uncertain. V was pared by 4 bases and J by 3 bases, with 7 bases between. This CDR3 is 12 amino acids long. The CDR3 nucleotides read TGTGCCAGCAGTTGGAAGCGCTACGAGCAGTACTTC. It encodes CASSWKRYEQYF.